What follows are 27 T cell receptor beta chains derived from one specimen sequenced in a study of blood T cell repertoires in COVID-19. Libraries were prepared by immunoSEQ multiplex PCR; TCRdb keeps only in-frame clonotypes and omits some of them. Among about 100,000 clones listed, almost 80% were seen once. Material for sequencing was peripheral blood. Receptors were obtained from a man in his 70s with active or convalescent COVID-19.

The DNA of the CDR3 is TGTGCCAGCAGTTACCAGGGATTTCCTAATGAAAAACTGTTTTTT. Translating gives CASSYQGFPNEKLFF. This sequence joins TRBV6-5 and TRBJ1-4; TRBD1 is a possible D gene (5 bases). Germline V lookup: CDR1 MNHEY, CDR2 SVGAGI. This CDR3 is built from 15 residues. Trimming pared 2 bases from V and 3 bases from J, leaving 10 bases between.

The CDR3 here is CASSPGGGSGGNTIYF. For the CDR3, the DNA is TGTGCCAGCAGCCCCGGTGGAGGGTCGGGAGGAAACACCATATATTTT. The chain has TRBV7-2 and TRBJ1-3, with D unclear. Per the germline V gene, CDR1 is SGHTA and CDR2 is FQGNSA. The V end lost 5 bases, the J end lost 4 bases, and 18 bases lay between the germline ends. The CDR3 loop spans 16 amino acids.

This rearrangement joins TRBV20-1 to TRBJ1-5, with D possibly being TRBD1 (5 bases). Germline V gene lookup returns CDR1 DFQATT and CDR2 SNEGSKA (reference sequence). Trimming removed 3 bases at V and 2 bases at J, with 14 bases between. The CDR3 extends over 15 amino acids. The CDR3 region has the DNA TGCAGTGCTAGTATAGGGGCCCAAGGCAATCAGCCCCAGCATTTT. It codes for CSASIGAQGNQPQHF.

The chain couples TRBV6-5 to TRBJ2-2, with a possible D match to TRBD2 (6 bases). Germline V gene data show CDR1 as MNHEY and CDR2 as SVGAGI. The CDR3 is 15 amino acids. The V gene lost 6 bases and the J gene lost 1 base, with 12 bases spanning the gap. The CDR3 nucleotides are TGTGCCAGCAGGGGGGACTCCCGGAACACCGGGGAGCTGTTTTTT. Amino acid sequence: CASRGDSRNTGELFF.

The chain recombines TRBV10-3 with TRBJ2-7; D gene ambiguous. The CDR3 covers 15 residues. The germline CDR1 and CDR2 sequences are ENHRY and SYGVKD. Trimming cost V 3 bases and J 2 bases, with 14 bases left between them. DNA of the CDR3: TGTGCCATCAGTGACTCGGGTGGATCCACCTACGAGCAGTACTTC. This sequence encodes CAISDSGGSTYEQYF.

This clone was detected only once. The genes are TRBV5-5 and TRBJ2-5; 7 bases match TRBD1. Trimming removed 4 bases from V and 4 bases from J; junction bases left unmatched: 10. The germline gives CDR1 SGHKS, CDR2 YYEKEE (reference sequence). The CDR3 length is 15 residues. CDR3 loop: CASSIPGQIPETQYF. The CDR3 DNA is TGTGCCAGCAGCATTCCGGGACAGATCCCAGAGACCCAGTACTTC.

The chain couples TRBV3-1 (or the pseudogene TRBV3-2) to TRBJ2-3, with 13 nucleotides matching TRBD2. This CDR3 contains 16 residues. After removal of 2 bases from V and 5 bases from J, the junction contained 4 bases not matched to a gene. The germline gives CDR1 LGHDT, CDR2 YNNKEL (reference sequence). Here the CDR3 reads CASSQLLAGGVDTQYF. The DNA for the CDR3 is TGTGCCAGCAGCCAATTACTAGCGGGGGGGGTAGATACGCAGTATTTT.

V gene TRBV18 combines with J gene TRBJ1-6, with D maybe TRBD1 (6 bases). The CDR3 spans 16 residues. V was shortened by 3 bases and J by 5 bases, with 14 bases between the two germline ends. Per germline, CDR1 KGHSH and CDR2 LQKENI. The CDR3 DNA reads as TGTGCCAGCTCACCGGTCGGGACACCGGATAATTCACCCCTCCACTTT. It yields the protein CASSPVGTPDNSPLHF.

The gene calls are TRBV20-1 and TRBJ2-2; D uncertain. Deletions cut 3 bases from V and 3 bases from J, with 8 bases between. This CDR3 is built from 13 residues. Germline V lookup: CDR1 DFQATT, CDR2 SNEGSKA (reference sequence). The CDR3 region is CSASGLDTGELFF. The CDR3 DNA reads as TGCAGTGCTAGTGGGCTCGACACCGGGGAGCTGTTTTTT.

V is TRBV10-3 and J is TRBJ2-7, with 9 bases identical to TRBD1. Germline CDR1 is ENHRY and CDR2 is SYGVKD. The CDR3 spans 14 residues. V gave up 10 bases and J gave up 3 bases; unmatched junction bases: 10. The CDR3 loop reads CATRTGEKFYEQYF. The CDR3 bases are TGTGCCACGAGGACAGGGGAAAAGTTCTACGAGCAGTACTTC.

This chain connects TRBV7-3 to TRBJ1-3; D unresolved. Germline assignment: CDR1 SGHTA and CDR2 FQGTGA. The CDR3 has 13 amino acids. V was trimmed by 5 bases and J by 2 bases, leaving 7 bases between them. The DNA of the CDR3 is TGTGCCAGCAGCCCCACTCCTGGAAACACCATATATTTT. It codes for CASSPTPGNTIYF.

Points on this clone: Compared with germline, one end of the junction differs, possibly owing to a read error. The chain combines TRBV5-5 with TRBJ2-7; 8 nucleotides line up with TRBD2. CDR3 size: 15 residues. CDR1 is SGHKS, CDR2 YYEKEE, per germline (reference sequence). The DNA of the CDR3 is TGTGCCAGCAGCTTGGCGGGAGGGCCCTCCCACGAGCAGTACTTC. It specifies CASSLAGGPSHEQYF.

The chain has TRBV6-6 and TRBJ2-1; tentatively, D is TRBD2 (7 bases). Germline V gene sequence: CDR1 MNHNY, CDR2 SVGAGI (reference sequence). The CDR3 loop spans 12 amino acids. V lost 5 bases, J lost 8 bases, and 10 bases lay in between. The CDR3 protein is CASSRGGDEQFF. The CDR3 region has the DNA TGTGCCAGCAGTAGGGGGGGGGATGAGCAGTTCTTC.

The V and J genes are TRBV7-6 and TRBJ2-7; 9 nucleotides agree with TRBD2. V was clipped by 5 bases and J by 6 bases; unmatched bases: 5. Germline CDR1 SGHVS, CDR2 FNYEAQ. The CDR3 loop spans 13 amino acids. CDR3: CASSAGGEGEQYF. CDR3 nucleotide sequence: TGTGCCAGCAGCGCGGGGGGGGAAGGCGAGCAGTACTTC.

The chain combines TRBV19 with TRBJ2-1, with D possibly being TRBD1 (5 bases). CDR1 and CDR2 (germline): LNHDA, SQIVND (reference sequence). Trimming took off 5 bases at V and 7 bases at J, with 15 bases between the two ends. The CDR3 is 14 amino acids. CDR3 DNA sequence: TGTGCCAGTAGTCCTGGCCAGGGTTGGAATGAGCAGTTCTTC. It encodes CASSPGQGWNEQFF.

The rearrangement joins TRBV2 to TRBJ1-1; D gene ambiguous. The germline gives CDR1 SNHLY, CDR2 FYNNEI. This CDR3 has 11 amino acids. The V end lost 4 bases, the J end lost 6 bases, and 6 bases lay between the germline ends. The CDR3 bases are TGTGCCAGCAGTGTAGGAGCTGAAGCTTTCTTT. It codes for CASSVGAEAFF.

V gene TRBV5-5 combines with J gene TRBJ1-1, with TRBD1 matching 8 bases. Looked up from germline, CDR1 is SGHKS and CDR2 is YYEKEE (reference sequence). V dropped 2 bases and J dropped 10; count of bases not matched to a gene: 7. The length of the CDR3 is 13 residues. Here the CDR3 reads CASSLRQGAGAFF. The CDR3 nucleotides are TGTGCCAGCAGCTTAAGGCAGGGGGCAGGAGCTTTCTTT.

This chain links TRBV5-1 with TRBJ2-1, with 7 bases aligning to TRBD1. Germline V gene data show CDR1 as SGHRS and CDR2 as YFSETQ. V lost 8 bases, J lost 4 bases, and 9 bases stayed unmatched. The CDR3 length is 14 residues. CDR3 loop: CAREPGQRYNEQFF. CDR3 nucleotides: TGCGCCAGGGAACCGGGACAGCGTTACAATGAGCAGTTCTTC.

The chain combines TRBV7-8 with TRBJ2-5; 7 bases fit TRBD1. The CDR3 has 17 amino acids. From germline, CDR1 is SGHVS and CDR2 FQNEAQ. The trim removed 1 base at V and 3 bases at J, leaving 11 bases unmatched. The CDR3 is CASSLDRGRGSEETQYF. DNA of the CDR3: TGTGCCAGCAGCTTAGACAGGGGACGTGGGTCAGAAGAGACCCAGTACTTC.

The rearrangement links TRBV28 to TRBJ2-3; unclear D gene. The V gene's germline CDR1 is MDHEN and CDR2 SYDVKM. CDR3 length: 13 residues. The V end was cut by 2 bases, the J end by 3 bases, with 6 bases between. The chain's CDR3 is CASSLIGTDTQYF. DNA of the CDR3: TGTGCCAGCAGTTTAATCGGTACAGATACGCAGTATTTT.

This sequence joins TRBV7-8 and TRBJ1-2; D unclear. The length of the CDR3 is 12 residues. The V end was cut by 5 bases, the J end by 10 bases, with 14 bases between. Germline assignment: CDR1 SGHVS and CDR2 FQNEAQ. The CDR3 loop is CASSPSGRVYTF. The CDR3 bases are TGTGCCAGCAGCCCATCCGGGAGAGTCTACACCTTC.

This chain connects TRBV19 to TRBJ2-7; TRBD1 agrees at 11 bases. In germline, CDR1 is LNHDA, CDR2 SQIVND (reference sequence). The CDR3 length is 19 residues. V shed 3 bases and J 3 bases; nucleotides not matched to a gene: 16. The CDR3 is CASSIRGQGAATPLYEQYF. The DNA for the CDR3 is TGTGCCAGTAGTATTCGCGGACAGGGGGCGGCGACGCCCCTCTACGAGCAGTACTTC.

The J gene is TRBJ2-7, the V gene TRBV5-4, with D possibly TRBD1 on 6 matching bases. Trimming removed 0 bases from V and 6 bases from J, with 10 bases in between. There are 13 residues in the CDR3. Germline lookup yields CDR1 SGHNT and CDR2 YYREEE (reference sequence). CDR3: CASSLAAGAEQYF. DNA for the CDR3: TGTGCCAGCAGCTTGGCCGCAGGGGCCGAGCAGTACTTC.

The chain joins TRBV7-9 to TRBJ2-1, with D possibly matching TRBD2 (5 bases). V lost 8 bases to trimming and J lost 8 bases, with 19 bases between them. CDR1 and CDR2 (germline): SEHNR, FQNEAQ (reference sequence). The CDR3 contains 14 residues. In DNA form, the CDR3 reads TGTGCCAGCCTCCCGGGGTGGCCGAGGGATGAGCAGTTCTTC. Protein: CASLPGWPRDEQFF.

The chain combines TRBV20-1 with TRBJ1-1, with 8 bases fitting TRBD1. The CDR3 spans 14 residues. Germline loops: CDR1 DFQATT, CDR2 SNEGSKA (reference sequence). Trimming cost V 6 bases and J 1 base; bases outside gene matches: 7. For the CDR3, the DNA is TGCAGTGCGAGTACGGGACAGGAGAACACTGAAGCTTTCTTT. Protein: CSASTGQENTEAFF.

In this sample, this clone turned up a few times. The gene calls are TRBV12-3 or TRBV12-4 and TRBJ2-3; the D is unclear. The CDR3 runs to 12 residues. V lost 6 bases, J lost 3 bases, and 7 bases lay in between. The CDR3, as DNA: TGTGCCAGCAGGGCAAATACAGATACGCAGTATTTT. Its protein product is CASRANTDTQYF.

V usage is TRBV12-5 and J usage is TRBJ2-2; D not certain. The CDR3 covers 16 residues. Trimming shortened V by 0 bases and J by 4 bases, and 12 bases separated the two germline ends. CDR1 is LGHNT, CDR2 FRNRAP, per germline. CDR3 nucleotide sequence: TGTGCTAGTGGTTTGGTTCCTAGAACCTTCACCGGGGAGCTGTTTTTT. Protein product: CASGLVPRTFTGELFF.